The next 5 T cell receptor beta chains were all read from a single sample in a study of patients and donors after allogeneic stem cell transplantation. MiXCR was run by TCRdb on the RT-PCR reads, yielding one entry per CDR3 protein. There are some 960,000 distinct CDR3 sequences in the sample; 15% to 20% occur only once, and roughly 6% lies in the top ten. Specimen: blood, either unsorted or a sorted T cell fraction (not recorded which). These receptors came from a human donor who was either an allogeneic HSCT recipient or a stem cell or donor lymphocyte infusion donor (not recorded which). It is not recorded whose cells these are; they may come from a transplant donor.

Many counts were recorded for this clonotype. The gene calls are TRBV4-1 and TRBJ1-6; no firm D call. This CDR3 comprises 13 residues. Germline CDR1 MGHRA, CDR2 YSYEKL. Trimming took 3 bases from V and 10 from J, leaving 10 bases between them. The CDR3 here is CASSQDTVSPLHF. The CDR3 coding sequence is TGCGCCAGCAGCCAGGATACAGTATCACCCCTCCACTTT.

The chain is built from TRBV19 and TRBJ1-5; TRBD1 agrees at 7 bases. This CDR3 is 15 amino acids long. V lost 4 bases, J lost 3 bases, and 6 bases stayed unmatched. The germline gives CDR1 LNHDA, CDR2 SQIVND (reference sequence). As DNA, the CDR3 is TGTGCCAGTAGTACCCTTACAGGGGCCAATCAGCCCCAGCATTTT. This gives the protein CASSTLTGANQPQHF.

The J gene is TRBJ2-1, the V gene TRBV20-1, with D possibly matching TRBD2 (6 bases). V was cut by 5 bases and J by 5 bases, with 25 bases left in between. From germline, CDR1 is DFQATT and CDR2 SNEGSKA (reference sequence). The CDR3 is made up of 17 amino acids. The chain's CDR3 is CSAPAPILAYPDNEQFF. For the CDR3, the DNA is TGCAGTGCTCCAGCCCCAATACTAGCCTATCCGGACAATGAGCAGTTCTTC.

The gene calls are TRBV20-1 and TRBJ2-7; D remains unclear. The CDR3 sequence is 15 residues long. The germline V gene has CDR1 DFQATT and CDR2 SNEGSKA (reference sequence). Trimming took off 1 base at V and 1 base at J, with 14 bases between the two ends. The CDR3 reads CSARGPKTDSYEQYF. In DNA form, the CDR3 reads TGCAGTGCTAGAGGGCCAAAAACAGATTCCTACGAGCAGTACTTC.

This clonotype was seen just once. V usage is TRBV14 and J usage is TRBJ2-5, with D tentatively TRBD1 (5 bases). The V end lost 2 bases, the J end lost 5 bases, and 15 bases lay between the germline ends. The germline CDR1 and CDR2 sequences are SGHDN and FVKESK. CDR3 length equals 15 residues. CDR3 loop: CASSQPQGVDETQYF. The CDR3 nucleotides are TGTGCCAGCAGCCAACCCCAGGGTGTGGACGAGACCCAGTACTTC.